The 19 T cell receptor beta chains reported below all come from one sample, sequenced in a study of blood T cell repertoires in COVID-19. Here immunoSEQ multiplex PCR was the method, and the copy in TCRdb shows in-frame clones only, minus some. The sample shows about 280,000 clones, roughly 80% of them seen only once. Sequencing input: PBMCs or T cells enriched from blood (not recorded which). These receptors were taken from a man aged 35 to 55 who had been exposed to COVID-19.

The rearrangement joins TRBV2 to TRBJ1-4; TRBD1 agrees at 9 bases. Looked up from germline, CDR1 is SNHLY and CDR2 is FYNNEI. The CDR3 is 16 amino acids. J lost 8 bases, V lost 6 bases, and 13 bases had no gene match. This chain's CDR3 is CASRRITGQGKEKLFF. CDR3 nucleotides: TGTGCCAGCAGGAGAATAACGGGACAGGGAAAAGAAAAACTGTTTTTT.

The chain combines TRBV19 with TRBJ2-2; 14 bases are shared with TRBD2. CDR3 size: 20 residues. CDR1 is LNHDA, CDR2 SQIVND, per germline (reference sequence). Trimming at V came to 4 bases and at J to 5 bases, leaving 15 bases not matched to a gene. The CDR3 loop is CASSTKPLTSGRAGTGELFF. CDR3 sequence (DNA): TGTGCCAGTAGTACAAAACCCTTGACTAGCGGGAGGGCCGGTACCGGGGAGCTGTTTTTT.

This clone is labeled medium-sized. CDR3 in DNA: TGTGCCAGCAGTCAACAGTTGGAGAACACTGAAGCTTTCTTT. It codes for CASSQQLENTEAFF. The chain joins TRBV27 to TRBJ1-1; D remains ambiguous. The V end lost 5 bases, the J end lost 1 base, and 11 bases lay between the germline ends. The CDR3 has 14 residues. Germline V gene sequence: CDR1 MNHEY, CDR2 SMNVEV (reference sequence).

This sequence joins TRBV6-6 and TRBJ2-7; 7 bases map to TRBD2. In germline, CDR1 is MNHNY, CDR2 SVGAGI (reference sequence). Trimming at V came to 8 bases and at J to 0 bases, leaving 13 bases not matched to a gene. CDR3 length: 16 residues. The CDR3 nucleotides read TGTGCCAGCCGGGGCCCTAGCGGTAGCAGCTCCTACGAGCAGTACTTC. Protein: CASRGPSGSSSYEQYF.

This clone came up once. J is TRBJ2-2 and V is TRBV29-1; TRBD2 is a possible D gene (6 bases). The CDR3 totals 14 residues. The germline gives CDR1 SQVTM, CDR2 ANQGSEA. Trimming cost V 4 bases and J 2 bases, with 11 bases left between them. CDR3 protein: CSVVGDLNTGELFF. CDR3 in DNA: TGCAGCGTTGTTGGGGACTTAAACACCGGGGAGCTGTTTTTT.

The CDR3 nucleotides read TGTGCCAGCAGCTTGAATCCAGGGGGGAAAGAGACCCAGTACTTC. It specifies CASSLNPGGKETQYF. V and J are TRBV11-2 and TRBJ2-5; the D gene is possibly TRBD1 (7 bases). Trimming cost V 3 bases and J 3 bases, with 14 bases left between them. The CDR3 covers 15 residues. The germline V gene has CDR1 SGHAT and CDR2 FQNNGV.

This chain joins TRBV7-9 and TRBJ2-6; D might be TRBD1 (6 bases). V lost 4 bases to trimming and J lost 0 bases, with 7 bases between them. This CDR3 region has 15 residues. Germline CDR1 and CDR2: SEHNR and FQNEAQ (reference sequence). CDR3 sequence (DNA): TGTGCCAGCAGCTGGACAGACTCTGGGGCCAACGTCCTGACTTTC. Protein sequence: CASSWTDSGANVLTF.

The genes are TRBV7-2 and TRBJ2-2, with TRBD1 identical over 7 bases. This CDR3 contains 16 residues. The junction had 10 bases not matched to a gene; V was cut back by 5 bases and J by 4 bases. The germline V gene has CDR1 SGHTA and CDR2 FQGNSA. In nucleotides, the CDR3 is TGTGCCAGCAGCCCAACCCCGGGACAGATCACCGGGGAGCTGTTTTTT. Translation gives CASSPTPGQITGELFF.

The chain has TRBV2 and TRBJ1-4; D possibly corresponds to TRBD1 (5 bases). The V gene's germline CDR1 is SNHLY and CDR2 FYNNEI. The V gene lost 0 bases and the J gene lost 7 bases, with 12 bases spanning the gap. CDR3 size: 15 residues. The CDR3 DNA reads TGTGCCAGCAGTGAAGCGCTGGGGGAGGGTGAAAAACTGTTTTTT. Translating gives CASSEALGEGEKLFF.

This clone was detected only a few times. The chain joins TRBV27 to TRBJ1-2, with D uncertain. The germline CDR1 and CDR2 sequences are MNHEY and SMNVEV (reference sequence). V gave up 5 bases and J gave up 7 bases, with 14 bases separating them. The CDR3 totals 13 residues. CDR3 sequence: CASSPLDRRGYTF. As DNA, the CDR3 is TGTGCCAGCAGTCCCCTAGATCGTCGTGGCTACACCTTC.

This chain connects TRBV5-5 to TRBJ1-1; 7 positions agree with TRBD1. The germline V gene has CDR1 SGHKS and CDR2 YYEKEE (reference sequence). The CDR3 consists of 13 residues. The V segment lost 4 bases and the J segment 7 bases; nucleotides outside the gene matches: 7. The CDR3 DNA is TGTGCCAGCAGCGTCACAGGGGATGGTGAAGCTTTCTTT. As protein: CASSVTGDGEAFF. Filled out from reference TRBV5-5 and TRBJ1-1, the complete variable domain reads DAGVTQSPTHLIKTRGQQVTLRCSPISGHKSVSWYQQVLGQGPQFIFQYYEKEERGRGNFPDRFSARQFPNYSSELNVNALLLGDSALYLCASSVTGDGEAFFGQGTRLTVV.

This rearrangement joins TRBV27 to TRBJ1-3; TRBD1 is a possible D gene (5 bases). CDR3 length equals 18 residues. Trimming took off 10 bases at V and 0 bases at J, with 25 bases between the two ends. Germline CDR1 reads MNHEY; CDR2 reads SMNVEV (reference sequence). CDR3 bases: TGTGCCACCCCATCCCCCGTCCAAGGACAACCCTCTGGAAACACCATATATTTT. It codes for CATPSPVQGQPSGNTIYF.

The V gene is TRBV7-9, the J gene TRBJ2-6; no reliable D call. The germline V and J ends were trimmed by 3 bases and 4 bases, with 4 bases remaining between them. Germline lookup yields CDR1 SEHNR and CDR2 FQNEAQ (reference sequence). This CDR3 comprises 13 residues. Here the CDR3 reads CASSFLGANVLTF. The CDR3 nucleotides read TGTGCCAGCAGCTTTCTCGGGGCCAACGTCCTGACTTTC.

The rearrangement joins TRBV30 to TRBJ2-1; 7 bases line up with TRBD2. Germline assignment: CDR1 GTSNPN and CDR2 SVGIG (reference sequence). With 3 bases clipped from V and 6 bases from J, the junction kept 8 bases outside the gene matches. The CDR3 runs 14 residues. CDR3 loop: CAWRRLADPNEQFF. The CDR3 DNA reads TGTGCCTGGAGAAGGCTAGCGGACCCCAATGAGCAGTTCTTC.

The V and J genes are TRBV4-1 and TRBJ2-4; D is uncertain. Per germline, CDR1 MGHRA and CDR2 YSYEKL. Trimming cost V 1 base and J 1 base, with 14 bases left between them. The CDR3 covers 17 residues. CDR3 residues: CASSQATERWAKNIQYF. The CDR3 region has the DNA TGCGCCAGCAGCCAAGCGACTGAGCGCTGGGCCAAAAACATTCAGTACTTC.

The gene calls are TRBV30 and TRBJ1-2; TRBD1 might be the D (6 bases). V gave up 3 bases and J gave up 2 bases, with 10 bases separating them. There are 13 residues in the CDR3. Looked up from germline, CDR1 is GTSNPN and CDR2 is SVGIG (reference sequence). The chain's CDR3 is CAWRVQGNYGYTF. The CDR3 bases are TGTGCCTGGAGAGTCCAGGGGAACTATGGCTACACCTTC.

The rearrangement joins TRBV19 to TRBJ2-1; TRBD2 matches 9 bases. The length of the CDR3 is 16 residues. V lost 6 bases and J lost 1; bases outside the gene matches: 7. Germline V gene sequence: CDR1 LNHDA, CDR2 SQIVND (reference sequence). CDR3 nucleotide sequence: TGTGCCAGTAGCACGACTAGCGGAGGATCCTACAATGAGCAGTTCTTC. Translating gives CASSTTSGGSYNEQFF. Drawing the rest from reference TRBV19 and TRBJ2-1, the complete variable domain is DGGITQSPKYLFRKEGQNVTLSCEQNLNHDAMYWYRQDPGQGLRLIYYSQIVNDFQKGDIAEGYSVSREKKESFPLTVTSAQKNPTAFYLCASSTTSGGSYNEQFFGPGTRLTVL.

V is TRBV3-1 (or the pseudogene TRBV3-2) and J is TRBJ1-6; 7 nucleotides match TRBD1. The CDR3 consists of 14 residues. Germline lookup yields CDR1 LGHDT and CDR2 YNNKEL (reference sequence). V shed 4 bases, J shed 6 bases, and the junction held 3 bases outside the gene matches. The CDR3 is CASSPGQSNSPLHF. CDR3 coding DNA: TGTGCCAGCAGCCCGGGACAGAGTAATTCACCCCTCCACTTT.

The gene calls are TRBV12-3 or TRBV12-4 and TRBJ2-2; D remains unclear. V was trimmed by 7 bases and J by 4 bases, leaving 7 bases between them. CDR3 size: 12 residues. The CDR3 protein is CASTRGTGELFF. In DNA form, the CDR3 reads TGTGCCAGCACCCGAGGCACCGGGGAGCTGTTTTTT.